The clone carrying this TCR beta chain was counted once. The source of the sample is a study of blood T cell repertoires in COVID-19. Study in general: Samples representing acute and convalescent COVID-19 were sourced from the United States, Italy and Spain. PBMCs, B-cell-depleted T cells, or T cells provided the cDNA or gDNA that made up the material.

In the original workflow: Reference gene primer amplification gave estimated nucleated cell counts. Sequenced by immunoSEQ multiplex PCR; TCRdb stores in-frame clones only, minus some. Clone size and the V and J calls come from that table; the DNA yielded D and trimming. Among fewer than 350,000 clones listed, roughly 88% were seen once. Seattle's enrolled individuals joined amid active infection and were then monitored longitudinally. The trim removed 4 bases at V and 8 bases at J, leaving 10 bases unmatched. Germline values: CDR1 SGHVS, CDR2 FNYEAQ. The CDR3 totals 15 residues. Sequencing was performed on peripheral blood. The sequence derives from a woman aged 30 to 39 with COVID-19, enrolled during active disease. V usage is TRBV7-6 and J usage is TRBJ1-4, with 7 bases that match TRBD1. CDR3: CASSSIVGQSEKLFF. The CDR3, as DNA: TGTGCCAGCAGCTCCATCGTGGGACAGTCCGAAAAACTGTTTTTT.